These 23 T cell receptor beta chains came from one sample sequenced in a study of low-dose radiotherapy and immunotherapy resistance in tumors. Regarding time point: after trial treatment. Treatment: LDRT plus nivolumab, ipilimumab, low-dose cyclophosphamide and aspirin (RACIN trial). TRAV- and TRBV-specific primers, spanning alpha and beta chains, primed first-strand cDNA. Both a constant-region primer and a V-primer adapter served to amplify TCRs across 15 to 20 PCR cycles. TCRdb recomputed calls from the reads with MiXCR, one row per CDR3 protein. This repertoire shows just over 90,000 distinct CDR3 sequences, 20% to 25% found once; its top ten account for 13%. Specimen: PBMCs, collected after low-dose radiotherapy plus immunotherapy. These receptors were taken from a female donor with ovarian cancer.

This clonotype was found many times. V and J are TRBV6-2 or TRBV6-3 and TRBJ2-1; D remains unclear. V was clipped by 2 bases and J by 12 bases, with 8 bases between them. The V gene's germline CDR1 is MNHEY and CDR2 SVGEGT. This CDR3 has 11 amino acids. CDR3 DNA: TGTGCCAGCAGTTACGTGCGTGGGCAGTTCTTC. Protein sequence: CASSYVRGQFF.

This clonotype has a count of ten or more. This chain connects TRBV7-2 to TRBJ2-7; no firm D call. CDR1 and CDR2 from the germline V gene are SGHTA and FQGNSA. The CDR3 loop spans 12 amino acids. V was trimmed by 4 bases and J by 6 bases, leaving 10 bases between them. The CDR3 sequence is CASSSLGIEQYF. CDR3 DNA sequence: TGTGCCAGCAGCTCGTTAGGGATCGAGCAGTACTTC.

Note on this clonotype: A single base separates this from a much larger clone, so it may be a read error. The rearrangement joins TRBV20-1 to TRBJ1-5, with TRBD1 as a possible D gene (6 bases). The CDR3 is 14 amino acids. Germline CDR1 reads DFQATT; CDR2 reads SNEGSKA (reference sequence). V gave up 6 bases and J gave up 0 bases, with 12 bases separating them. The CDR3 DNA sequence: TGCAGTGCGACCGACAGGCATAGCAATCAGCCCCAGCATTTT. Protein: CSATDRHSNQPQHF.

In the case of this clonotype: A read error may produce the germline difference seen at one junction end. J is TRBJ1-2 and V is TRBV6-1; D possibly corresponds to TRBD1 (6 bases). The CDR3 totals 17 residues. Germline V gives CDR1 MNHNS, CDR2 SASEGT. CDR3 region: CASRPKGGRTTNYGYTF. The CDR3, as DNA: TGCGCCAGCAGACCCAAAGGGGGACGGACTACTAACTATGGCTACACCTTC.

This clonotype was counted a few times. This sequence is one base from a far larger clone and is likely a read error. This chain connects TRBV6-2 or TRBV6-3 to TRBJ2-5; D may be TRBD2 (7 bases). V dropped 5 bases and J dropped 11 bases, with 39 bases sitting between them. Looked up from germline, CDR1 is MNHEY and CDR2 is SVGEGT. The CDR3 is 20 residues long. The CDR3 coding sequence is TGTGCCAGCAGTGAAGCCGGCCCGCGCTTTATGGGAGGGGGTGTGGGTGAGCAGTACTTC. It translates to CASSEAGPRFMGGGVGEQYF.

The rearrangement joins TRBV5-5 to TRBJ1-1; D remains unclear. Germline-derived CDR1 and CDR2 are SGHKS and YYEKEE (reference sequence). V lost 2 bases and J lost 2, with 4 bases in between. This CDR3 has 12 amino acids. The CDR3 sequence: CASSFFNTEAFF. The DNA of the CDR3 is TGTGCCAGCAGCTTCTTTAACACTGAAGCTTTCTTT.

Turning to this clonotype: This likely traces to a read error, being one base from a far larger clone. The chain has TRBV11-2 and TRBJ2-1; 7 positions match TRBD2. The CDR3 spans 15 residues. The V gene end was trimmed by 1 base and the J gene end by 10 bases; junction bases not matched to a gene: 10. Germline CDR1 and CDR2: SGHAT and FQNNGV. CDR3 DNA: TGTGCCAGCAGCTTAGGTCGTGCGGGAGATCACGAGCAGTTCTTC. It codes for CASSLGRAGDHEQFF.

This clonotype was recorded at least ten times. The chain carries TRBV7-9 and TRBJ1-3, with D perhaps matching TRBD1 (5 bases). CDR1 SEHNR and CDR2 FQNEAQ come from the germline V gene (reference sequence). This CDR3 comprises 19 residues. Trimming took 4 bases from V and 4 from J, leaving 26 bases between them. CDR3 DNA sequence: TGTGCCAGCAGCTCATCGCCCTCCAACAGGAAGCCATCAGGAAACACCATATATTTT. Its translation is CASSSSPSNRKPSGNTIYF.

This clonotype was seen at least ten times. V gene TRBV6-2 or TRBV6-3 combines with J gene TRBJ2-7, with TRBD2 identical over 9 bases. V was pared by 4 bases and J by 3 bases, with 7 bases of the junction left unmatched. CDR1 is MNHEY, CDR2 SVGEGT, per germline. This CDR3 region has 15 residues. The CDR3 loop is CASSLGAGGVYEQYF. The CDR3 bases are TGTGCCAGCAGTTTGGGGGCGGGAGGGGTCTACGAGCAGTACTTC.

This clonotype was seen repeatedly, ten times or more. The rearrangement joins TRBV28 to TRBJ1-2; D may be TRBD1 (6 bases). CDR1 MDHEN and CDR2 SYDVKM come from the germline V gene. V lost 7 bases and J lost 4, with 22 bases in between. This CDR3 comprises 16 residues. CDR3 nucleotide sequence: TGTGCCAGCATCCGACAGGCGACTAATCATATCTATGGCTACACCTTC. It yields the protein CASIRQATNHIYGYTF.

Many counts were recorded for this clonotype. The rearrangement links TRBV5-4 to TRBJ2-7, with 7 bases that match TRBD2. This CDR3 region has 15 residues. Germline V gene lookup returns CDR1 SGHNT and CDR2 YYREEE (reference sequence). The V gene end was trimmed by 1 base and the J gene end by 2 bases; junction bases not matched to a gene: 6. The CDR3 is CASSLSLAATYEQYF. The CDR3 bases are TGTGCCAGCAGCTTGTCGCTAGCGGCAACCTACGAGCAGTACTTC.

This clonotype was counted ten times or more. This chain connects TRBV29-1 to TRBJ1-5, with unresolved D. This CDR3 has 11 residues. The germline gives CDR1 SQVTM, CDR2 ANQGSEA. Trimming removed 3 bases at V and 11 bases at J, with 11 bases between. DNA of the CDR3: TGCAGCGTTGACTCGGGGAGGGCCCAGCATTTT. As protein: CSVDSGRAQHF.

The DNA of the CDR3 is TGCAGCGTTGAAGATCGGGGCAGGGGCCCGGAGAGGCAGTATTTT. Protein product: CSVEDRGRGPERQYF. The genes are TRBV29-1 and TRBJ2-3; D possibly corresponds to TRBD1 (6 bases). The ends were cut back, 0 bases at V and 11 bases at J, with 21 bases in the middle. The CDR3 sequence is 15 residues long. Germline CDR1 and CDR2: SQVTM and ANQGSEA.

This clonotype has a count of ten or more. The J gene is TRBJ2-3, the V gene TRBV19; TRBD2 matches at 7 bases. CDR3 length: 16 amino acids. Germline V gene sequence: CDR1 LNHDA, CDR2 SQIVND (reference sequence). V trimming: 3 bases; J trimming: 0 bases; junction bases outside the gene matches: 6. The CDR3 nucleotides read TGTGCCAGTAGTATCAGGGTAGCGGGCAGCACAGATACGCAGTATTTT. This sequence encodes CASSIRVAGSTDTQYF.

This clonotype was recorded at least ten times. CDR3 loop: CSASRQGGYEQYF. DNA for the CDR3: TGCAGCGCTTCGAGACAGGGGGGCTACGAGCAGTACTTC. The chain has TRBV29-1 and TRBJ2-7; TRBD1 aligns across 9 bases. The CDR3 covers 13 residues. Germline assignment: CDR1 SQVTM and CDR2 ANQGSEA. The junction had 7 bases not matched to a gene; V was cut back by 7 bases and J by 3 bases.

Ten or more counts support this clonotype. The chain links TRBV4-1 to TRBJ2-1; 7 bases are a match to TRBD2. Trimming removed 4 bases from V and 3 bases from J; junction bases left unmatched: 9. The germline CDR1 and CDR2 sequences are MGHRA and YSYEKL. The CDR3 sequence is 16 residues long. The CDR3 spells CASSPLPTGGYNEQFF. CDR3 in DNA: TGCGCCAGCAGCCCCCTCCCAACGGGGGGCTACAATGAGCAGTTCTTC.

This clonotype was observed many times. The CDR3 DNA is TGTGCCAGCAGCGCGAACAGGGCCGGGGAGCTGTTTTTT. This encodes CASSANRAGELFF. The chain combines TRBV7-2 with TRBJ2-2; D perhaps matches TRBD1 (6 bases). The CDR3 runs 13 residues. Germline CDR1 SGHTA, CDR2 FQGNSA. Trimming cost V 5 bases and J 6 bases, with 10 bases left between them.

There are many counts of this clonotype. This chain connects TRBV20-1 to TRBJ2-7; 8 nucleotides align to TRBD2. After removal of 6 bases from V and 3 bases from J, the junction contained 10 bases not matched to a gene. CDR3 size: 14 residues. Per the germline V gene, CDR1 is DFQATT and CDR2 is SNEGSKA (reference sequence). CDR3 in DNA: TGCAGTGCGATACCGGGACTAGTGTTCTACGAGCAGTACTTC. Protein product: CSAIPGLVFYEQYF.

In its sample, this clonotype was seen a few times. A read error is the likely source, as a far larger clone sits one nucleotide away. The chain has TRBV5-4 and TRBJ2-7, with D possibly being TRBD1 or TRBD2 (5 bases each). The CDR3 sequence is 14 residues long. V lost 5 bases, J lost 7 bases, and 19 bases lay in between. From germline, CDR1 is SGHNT and CDR2 YYREEE (reference sequence). CDR3 DNA sequence: TGTGCCAGCAGTAAGGGTGGGACCAACAATGAGCAGTACTTC. It is translated as CASSKGGTNNEQYF. Complete variable domain (other parts from reference TRBV5-4 and TRBJ2-7): ETGVTQSPTHLIKTRGQQVTLRCSSQSGHNTVSWYQQALGQGPQFIFQYYREEENGRGNFPPRFSGLQFPNYSSELNVNALELDDSALYLCASSKGGTNNEQYFGPGTRLTVT.

This clonotype was recorded many times. The chain links TRBV19 to TRBJ1-2; D is perhaps TRBD1 (6 bases). The germline gives CDR1 LNHDA, CDR2 SQIVND (reference sequence). The CDR3 runs to 14 residues. V was cut by 5 bases and J by 4 bases, with 14 bases left in between. The CDR3 loop is CASSPWTDLYGYTF. The CDR3 coding sequence is TGTGCCAGTAGTCCATGGACAGACCTCTATGGCTACACCTTC. The full variable domain, completed using reference TRBV19 and TRBJ1-2, is DGGITQSPKYLFRKEGQNVTLSCEQNLNHDAMYWYRQDPGQGLRLIYYSQIVNDFQKGDIAEGYSVSREKKESFPLTVTSAQKNPTAFYLCASSPWTDLYGYTFGSGTRLTVV.

The sample holds many counts of this clonotype. The chain has TRBV7-2 and TRBJ1-6; no clear D. This CDR3 is built from 13 residues. Germline V lookup: CDR1 SGHTA, CDR2 FQGNSA. V was shortened by 4 bases and J by 10 bases, with 11 bases between the two germline ends. CDR3 in amino acids: CASSSFNGSPLHF. The CDR3 DNA is TGTGCCAGCAGCTCATTTAACGGGTCACCCCTCCACTTT.

Many counts were recorded for this clonotype. The chain couples TRBV6-5 to TRBJ2-2; the D call may be TRBD1 or TRBD2 (6 bases each). This CDR3 region has 15 residues. Trimming took off 6 bases at V and 4 bases at J, with 15 bases between the two ends. In germline, CDR1 is MNHEY, CDR2 SVGAGI. The CDR3 reads CASSRTRGATGELFF. In nucleotides, the CDR3 is TGTGCCAGCAGCCGGACAAGGGGGGCCACCGGGGAGCTGTTTTTT.

This clonotype has at least ten counts. V gene TRBV3-1 combines with J gene TRBJ1-1; 8 nucleotides align to TRBD1. The germline gives CDR1 LGHDT, CDR2 YNNKEL (reference sequence). CDR3 length: 14 residues. The trim removed 1 base at V and 6 bases at J, leaving 4 bases unmatched. The CDR3 protein is CASSQGSGGPEAFF. In nucleotides, the CDR3 is TGTGCCAGCAGCCAAGGTTCAGGGGGCCCTGAAGCTTTCTTT.